This T cell receptor beta chain was documented in a study of blood T cell repertoires in COVID-19. Study summary: Researchers got acute and convalescent COVID-19 samples from the United States, Italy and Spain.

Generated by immunoSEQ multiplex PCR, the TCRdb table keeps only in-frame clones and is missing some. The repertoire holds 150,000 to 180,000 clones, 83% seen once, with roughly 12% in the top ten. Losses at the gene ends were 8 bases for V and 0 bases for J; bases not matched to a gene: 9. Per the germline V gene, CDR1 is MNHEY and CDR2 is SMNVEV (reference sequence). CDR3 length equals 15 residues. Enrolment of Seattle patients took place during active infection, and they were followed longitudinally. In this sample, this clone turned up once. Specimen: peripheral blood. The TCR was taken from a woman aged 55-75 years with COVID-19, enrolled during active disease. The chain recombines TRBV27 with TRBJ1-1; 7 nucleotides match TRBD1. CDR3 DNA sequence: TGTGCCAGCGGCCTCAGGGGGGCCATGAACACTGAAGCTTTCTTT. It encodes CASGLRGAMNTEAFF.